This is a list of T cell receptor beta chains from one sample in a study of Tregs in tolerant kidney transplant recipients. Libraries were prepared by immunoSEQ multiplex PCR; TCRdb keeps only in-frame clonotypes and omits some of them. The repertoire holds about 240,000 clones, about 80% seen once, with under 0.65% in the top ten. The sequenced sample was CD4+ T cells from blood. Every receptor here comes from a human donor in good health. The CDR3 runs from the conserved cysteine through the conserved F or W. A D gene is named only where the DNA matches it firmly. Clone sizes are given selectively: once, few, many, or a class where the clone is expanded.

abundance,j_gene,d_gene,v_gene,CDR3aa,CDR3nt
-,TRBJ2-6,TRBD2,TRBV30,CAWSGGGGANVLTF,TGTGCCTGGAGTGGGGGGGGAGGGGCCAACGTCCTGACTTTC
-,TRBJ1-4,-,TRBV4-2,CASSRQGVNEKLFF,TGTGCCAGCAGCCGACAAGGAGTTAATGAAAAACTGTTTTTT
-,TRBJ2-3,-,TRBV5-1,CASSGQGLGTDTQYF,TGCGCCAGCAGCGGACAGGGACTAGGCACAGATACGCAGTATTTT
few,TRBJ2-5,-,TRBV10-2,CASRPPGRLSETQYF,TGCGCCAGCAGGCCTCCGGGACGCTTATCAGAGACCCAGTACTTC
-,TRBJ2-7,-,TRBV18,CASSSTGISYEQYF,TGTGCCAGCTCGTCGACAGGTATCTCCTACGAGCAGTACTTC
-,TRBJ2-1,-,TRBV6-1,CASSEGILGPEQFF,TGTGCCAGCAGTGAAGGCATTTTGGGACCCGAGCAGTTCTTC
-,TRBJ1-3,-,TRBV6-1,CASSEVGGSSGNTIYF,TGTGCCAGCAGTGAAGTGGGAGGTTCCTCTGGAAACACCATATATTTT
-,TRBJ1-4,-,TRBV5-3,CARSFTRRGNEKLFF,TGTGCCAGAAGCTTCACGCGCAGGGGTAATGAAAAACTGTTTTTT
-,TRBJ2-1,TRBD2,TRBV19,CASSNRLAPYNEQFF,TGTGCCAGTTCTAACCGACTAGCGCCCTACAATGAGCAGTTCTTC
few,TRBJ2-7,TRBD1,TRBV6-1,CASSRPGQSSYEQYF,TGTGCCAGCAGCCGACCGGGACAGAGCTCCTACGAGCAGTACTTC
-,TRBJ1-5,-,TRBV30,CAWSVGSSNQPQHF,TGTGCCTGGAGTGTAGGTAGTAGCAATCAGCCCCAGCATTTT
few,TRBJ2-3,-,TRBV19,CASGAGSTDTQYF,TGTGCCAGTGGGGCAGGAAGCACAGATACGCAGTATTTT
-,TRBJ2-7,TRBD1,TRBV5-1,CASSLGQGSNEQYF,TGCGCCAGCAGCCTGGGACAGGGGTCTAACGAGCAGTACTTC
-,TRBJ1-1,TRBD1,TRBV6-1,CASSDLRGRNTEAFF,TGTGCCAGCAGTGACCTCAGGGGGAGGAACACTGAAGCTTTCTTT
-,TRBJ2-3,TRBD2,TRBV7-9,CASSKRSGGASNADTQYF,TGTGCCAGCAGCAAGCGTAGCGGGGGGGCCTCAAACGCAGATACGCAGTATTTT
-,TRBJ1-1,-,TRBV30,CAWIPGGGRLNTEAFF,TGTGCCTGGATCCCCGGCGGAGGACGACTGAACACTGAAGCTTTCTTT
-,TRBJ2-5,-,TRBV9,CASSVLGVGETQYF,TGTGCCAGCAGCGTACTGGGCGTGGGAGAGACCCAGTACTTC
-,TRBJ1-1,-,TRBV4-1,CASSQDGTEAFF,TGCGCCAGCAGCCAAGACGGCACTGAAGCTTTCTTT
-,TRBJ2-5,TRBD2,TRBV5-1,CASSPGGAGVEETQYF,TGCGCCAGCAGCCCCGGGGGAGCGGGAGTGGAGGAGACCCAGTACTTC
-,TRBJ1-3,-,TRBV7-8,CASSPRFSGNTIYF,TGTGCCAGCAGCCCCAGGTTCTCTGGAAACACCATATATTTT
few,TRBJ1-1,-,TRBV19,CASSKRGVTDTEAFF,TGTGCCAGTAGTAAAAGGGGCGTCACGGACACTGAAGCTTTCTTT
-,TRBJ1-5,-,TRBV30,CAWSVARTGGQPQHF,TGTGCCTGGAGTGTGGCTAGGACGGGAGGTCAGCCCCAGCATTTT
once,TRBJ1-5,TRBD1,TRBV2,CASSGQGRNQPQHF,TGTGCCAGCAGTGGACAGGGGCGAAATCAGCCCCAGCATTTT
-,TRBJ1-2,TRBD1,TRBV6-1,CASSGRGRDGYTF,TGTGCCAGCAGTGGCAGGGGGCGCGATGGCTACACCTTC
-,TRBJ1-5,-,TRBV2,CASSLVAQPQHF,TGTGCCAGCAGTCTAGTCGCTCAGCCCCAGCATTTT
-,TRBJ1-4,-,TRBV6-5,CASSYRGGREKLFF,TGTGCCAGCAGTTACCGGGGTGGAAGGGAAAAACTGTTTTTT
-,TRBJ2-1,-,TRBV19,CASSIGLATNEQFF,TGTGCCAGTAGTATCGGGCTAGCAACCAATGAGCAGTTCTTC
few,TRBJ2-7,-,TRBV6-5,CASSYGQVTSYEQYF,TGTGCCAGCAGTTACGGTCAGGTAACCTCCTACGAGCAGTACTTC
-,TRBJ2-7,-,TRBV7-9,CASSPRAETYEQYF,TGTGCCAGCAGCCCCAGAGCGGAGACCTACGAGCAGTACTTC
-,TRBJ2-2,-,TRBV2,CASSELGLLSRELFF,TGTGCCAGCAGTGAACTTGGGCTGCTTAGCCGGGAGCTGTTTTTT
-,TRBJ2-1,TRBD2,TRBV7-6,CASSLDILAGNEQFF,TGTGCCAGCAGCTTAGACATTTTAGCGGGCAATGAGCAGTTCTTC
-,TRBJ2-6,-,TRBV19,CASSRGTAGANVLTF,TGTGCCAGTAGTAGGGGTACGGCTGGGGCCAACGTCCTGACTTTC
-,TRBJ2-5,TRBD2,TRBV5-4,CASSLNPEGSGRVLQETQYF,TGTGCCAGCAGCTTAAATCCGGAAGGTAGCGGGAGGGTCCTCCAAGAGACCCAGTACTTC
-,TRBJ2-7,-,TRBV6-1,CASTLVRDEQYF,TGTGCCAGCACCCTCGTGAGGGACGAGCAGTACTTC
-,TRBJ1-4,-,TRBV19,CASSSAADEKLFF,TGTGCCAGTAGCTCAGCGGCAGATGAAAAACTGTTTTTT
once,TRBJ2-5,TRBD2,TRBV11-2,CASSLFTSGRGETQYF,TGTGCCAGCAGCTTATTTACGAGCGGGAGAGGGGAGACCCAGTACTTC
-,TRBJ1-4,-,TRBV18,CASSPGATNEKLFF,TGTGCCAGCTCTCCCGGGGCTACTAATGAAAAACTGTTTTTT
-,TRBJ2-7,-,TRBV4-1,CASSQTQAAYEQYF,TGCGCCAGCAGCCAGACCCAGGCCGCCTACGAGCAGTACTTC
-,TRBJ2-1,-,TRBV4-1,CASSQDPVVYEQFF,TGCGCCAGCAGCCAAGATCCGGTGGTCTATGAGCAGTTCTTC
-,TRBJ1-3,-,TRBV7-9,CASSLDSNPGNTIYF,TGTGCCAGCAGCTTAGATTCCAACCCGGGAAACACCATATATTTT
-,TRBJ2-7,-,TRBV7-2,CASQAGYEQYF,TGTGCCAGCCAGGCCGGCTACGAGCAGTACTTC
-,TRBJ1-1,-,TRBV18,CASSPRGTGRTEAFF,TGTGCCAGCTCCCCAAGGGGGACCGGCAGGACTGAAGCTTTCTTT
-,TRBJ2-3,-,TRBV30,CAWSGGGRRTDTQYF,TGTGCCTGGAGCGGTGGGGGCCGCCGCACAGATACGCAGTATTTT
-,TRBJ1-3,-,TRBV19,CASSMDNRNTIYF,TGTGCCAGTAGTATGGACAATAGAAACACCATATATTTT
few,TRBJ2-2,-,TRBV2,CASSGQMLNTGELFF,TGTGCCAGCAGCGGACAAATGTTAAACACCGGGGAGCTGTTTTTT
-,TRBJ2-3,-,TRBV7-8,CASSLQGRSDTQYF,TGTGCCAGCAGCTTACAGGGGCGCTCGGATACGCAGTATTTT
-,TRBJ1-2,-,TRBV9,CASNRGGSSSDLYGYTF,TGTGCCAGCAATCGAGGCGGCAGCTCAAGCGACCTTTATGGCTACACCTTC
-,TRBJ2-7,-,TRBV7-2,CASSLGLGGLGEQYF,TGTGCCAGCAGCTTGGGATTAGGTGGGCTAGGAGAGCAGTACTTC
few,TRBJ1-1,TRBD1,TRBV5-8,CASSRRQGNEAFF,TGTGCCAGCAGCCGGAGACAGGGGAATGAAGCTTTCTTT
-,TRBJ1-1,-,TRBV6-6,CASSGPGNTEAFF,TGTGCCAGCAGTGGTCCGGGGAACACTGAAGCTTTCTTT
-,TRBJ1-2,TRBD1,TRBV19,CASSTRPSGTGDYGYTF,TGTGCCAGTAGTACTCGACCTTCCGGGACAGGGGACTATGGCTACACCTTC
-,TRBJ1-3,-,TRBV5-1,CASSLGGPYTGNTIYF,TGCGCCAGCAGCTTGGGGGGGCCTTACACTGGAAACACCATATATTTT
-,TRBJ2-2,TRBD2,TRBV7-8,CASSLAWGGGGTGELFF,TGTGCCAGCAGCTTAGCGTGGGGCGGGGGAGGAACCGGGGAGCTGTTTTTT